This T cell receptor beta chain was sequenced during a study of T cells in Graves' hyperthyroidism and ophthalmopathy. Findings of the study overall: Ophthalmopathy, which appeared later, was predicted by the model a median approximately 6 months before onset.

Uncontrolled infection, other autoimmune disease, pregnancy or lactation disqualified patients from enrolment. Researchers amplified the TCR beta CDR3 regions from RNA transcripts. The study used the HTBI primer set for a first-round RT-PCR of the TCR CDR3. TCRdb re-analysed the multiplex PCR reads in MiXCR, keeping a single row per CDR3 protein. The table lists around 350,000 distinct CDR3 sequences, 19% of them singletons. This CDR3 is 12 amino acids long. Germline V CDR1 and CDR2: MDHEN, SYDVKM. Trimming pared 4 bases from V and 7 bases from J, leaving 10 bases between. A word on this clonotype: Its matching antigen is unknown.

The V gene is TRBV28, the J gene TRBJ1-1; tentative D call: TRBD1 (5 bases). The source is a woman younger than 30 with Graves' hyperthyroidism. The specimen was blood. This chain's CDR3 is CASSSYRIEAFF. In nucleotides, the CDR3 is TGTGCCAGCAGTTCCTACAGGATTGAAGCTTTCTTT.